The clone carrying this T cell receptor beta chain was detected only once. The antigen is undetermined. Given a much more abundant clone one base away, this may be a read error. A modified ARM-PCR protocol with three rounds of nested PCR amplified TCRbeta. TCRdb passed the multiplex PCR reads through MiXCR, listing each CDR3 protein once. This table holds 65,000 to 80,000 distinct CDR3 sequences, around 73% found once. This sample was included in a study of tumor and adjacent non-tumor tissue in lung cancer. In the study overall: Each sample yielded roughly 4 million productive TCRbeta reads on average. Study conclusions and caveats: Compared with tumor, normal lung showed significantly lower TCR diversity. Top 100 clones took a larger repertoire share in normal lung.

The template was RNA from unsorted bulk tissue. V lost 3 bases and J lost 8, with 18 bases in between. The CDR3 has 15 residues. CDR1 is SGHNT, CDR2 YYREEE, per germline (reference sequence). The sequence came from a man aged 60 to 69 with non-small cell lung cancer. The chain has TRBV5-4 and TRBJ2-1; D might be TRBD2 (5 bases). Input material: lung tumor tissue. Here the CDR3 reads CASSSAGNQADEQFF. The CDR3 bases are TGTGCCAGCAGCTCGGCCGGGAACCAGGCGGATGAGCAGTTCTTC.